The T cell receptor (beta chain) described here comes from a study of blood T cell repertoires in COVID-19. On the study more broadly: Nucleic acid was either cDNA or gDNA, and it came from T cells, B-cell-depleted T cells, or PBMCs.

The CDR3 length is 15 residues. From germline, CDR1 is MNHEY and CDR2 SVGAGI. Unmatched junction bases numbered 9, after V lost 4 bases and J lost 7 bases. Authors' analysis steps: Amplification from reference gene primers served as the basis for estimated nucleated cell counts. This table comes from immunoSEQ multiplex PCR, and its TCRdb copy is limited to in-frame clones, with some not included. V, J and clone size are taken as reported in that table, and D and trimming were inferred from the DNA itself. The sample consists of some 250,000 clones, about 89% of them appearing once. This receptor was identified in a man between 40 and 49 years old who had recovered from COVID-19. Sequencing was done on a sample of PBMCs or T cells enriched from blood (not recorded which). This chain joins TRBV6-5 and TRBJ2-3; 9 nucleotides match TRBD1. The CDR3 region has the DNA TGTGCCAGCAGTTCGAACACAGGGGGCTGGAATACGCAGTATTTT. Protein sequence: CASSSNTGGWNTQYF.